The text below deals with one T cell receptor (beta chain). This sample was included in a study of blood T cell repertoires in COVID-19. Study-wide context: The samples span acute and convalescent COVID-19 from the United States, Italy and Spain.

The CDR3 is 13 amino acids. V was shortened by 5 bases and J by 5 bases, with 9 bases between the two germline ends. Germline loops: CDR1 LNHDA, CDR2 SQIVND (reference sequence). Profiling relied on immunoSEQ multiplex PCR, and the TCRdb table lists in-frame clones only, not all of them. The table shows over 120,000 clones, with about 80% occurring only once. The TCR originated in a man in his 70s who had recovered from COVID-19. The chain links TRBV19 to TRBJ2-2; D perhaps matches TRBD1 (6 bases). The material sequenced was peripheral blood. The CDR3: CASSQGPTGELFF. Here the CDR3 DNA reads TGTGCCAGTAGTCAGGGGCCGACCGGGGAGCTGTTTTTT. The variable domain in full, with the rest retrieved from reference TRBV19 and TRBJ2-2, is DGGITQSPKYLFRKEGQNVTLSCEQNLNHDAMYWYRQDPGQGLRLIYYSQIVNDFQKGDIAEGYSVSREKKESFPLTVTSAQKNPTAFYLCASSQGPTGELFFGEGSRLTVL.